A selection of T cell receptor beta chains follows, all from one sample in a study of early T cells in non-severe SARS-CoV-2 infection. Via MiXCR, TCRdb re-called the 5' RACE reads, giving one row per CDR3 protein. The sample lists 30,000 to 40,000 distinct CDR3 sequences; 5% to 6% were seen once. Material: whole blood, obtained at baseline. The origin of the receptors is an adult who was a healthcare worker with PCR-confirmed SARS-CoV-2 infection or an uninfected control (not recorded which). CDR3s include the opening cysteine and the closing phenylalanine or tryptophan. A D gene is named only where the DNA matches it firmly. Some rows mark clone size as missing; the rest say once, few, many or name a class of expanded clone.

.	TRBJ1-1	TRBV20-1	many	CSARSPDSAFF	TGCAGTGCTAGATCCCCTGATTCGGCTTTCTTT
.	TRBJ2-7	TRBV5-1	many	CASSLPGPSYEQYF	TGCGCCAGCAGCTTGCCAGGGCCCTCCTACGAGCAGTACTTC
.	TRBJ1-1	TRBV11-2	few	CASSFARDDEIYDTEAFF	TGTGCCAGCAGCTTCGCTCGGGACGATGAGATCTACGACACTGAAGCTTTCTTT
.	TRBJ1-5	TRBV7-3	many	CASSLKWDSNQPQHF	TGTGCCAGCAGCTTAAAATGGGATAGCAATCAGCCCCAGCATTTT
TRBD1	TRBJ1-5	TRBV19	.	CASDRQGANQPQHF	TGTGCCAGTGATAGACAGGGGGCGAATCAGCCCCAGCATTTT
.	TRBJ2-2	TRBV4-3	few	CASSQEERLTGELFF	TGCGCCAGCAGCCAAGAGGAGCGGCTCACCGGGGAGCTGTTTTTT
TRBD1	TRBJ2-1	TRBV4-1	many	CASSTPGQGVKNEQFF	TGCGCCAGCAGTACCCCGGGACAGGGGGTAAAGAATGAGCAGTTCTTC
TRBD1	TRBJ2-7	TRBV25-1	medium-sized	CASSEPGQGASAEQYF	TGTGCCAGCAGTGAACCGGGACAGGGGGCGTCTGCCGAGCAGTACTTC
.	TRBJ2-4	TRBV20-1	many	CSADRQGRGLNIQYF	TGCAGTGCCGACAGACAGGGTCGGGGGTTAAACATTCAGTACTTC
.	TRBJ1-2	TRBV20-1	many	CSASPRVGGYTF	TGCAGTGCTAGCCCGCGGGTAGGGGGCTACACCTTC
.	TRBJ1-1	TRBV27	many	CASSFSAVGVSVRAFF	TGTGCCAGCAGTTTTTCTGCCGTGGGGGTTAGCGTTCGGGCTTTCTTT
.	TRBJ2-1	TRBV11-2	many	CASRQRPGQGDNEQFF	TGTGCCAGCAGGCAACGTCCAGGGCAGGGTGACAATGAGCAGTTCTTC
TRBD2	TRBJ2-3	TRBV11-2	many	CASSTLAGKTDTQYF	TGTGCCAGCAGCACTCTAGCGGGAAAAACAGATACGCAGTATTTT
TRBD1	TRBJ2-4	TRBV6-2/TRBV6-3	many	CASSYPKDRVDNIQYF	TGTGCCAGCAGTTACCCGAAGGACAGGGTGGATAACATTCAGTACTTC
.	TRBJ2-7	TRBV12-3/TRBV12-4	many	CASRDSYYEQYF	TGTGCCAGCAGGGACAGCTATTACGAGCAGTACTTC
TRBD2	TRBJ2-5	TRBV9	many	CASSVAPAGGEETQYF	TGTGCCAGCAGCGTAGCTCCAGCGGGAGGGGAAGAGACCCAGTACTTC
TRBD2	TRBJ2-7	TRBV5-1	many	CASSLGLAGENYEQYF	TGCGCCAGCAGCTTGGGCCTAGCGGGAGAGAACTACGAGCAGTACTTC
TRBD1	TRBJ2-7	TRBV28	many	CASSRAGTGVYEQYF	TGTGCCAGCAGCCGCGCCGGGACAGGGGTCTACGAGCAGTACTTC
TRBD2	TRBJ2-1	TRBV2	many	CASRNSGRGNEQFF	TGTGCCAGTAGAAATAGCGGGAGGGGGAATGAGCAGTTCTTC
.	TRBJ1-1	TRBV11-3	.	CASSLDRPGRAFF	TGTGCCAGCAGCTTAGATCGGCCAGGTCGAGCTTTCTTT
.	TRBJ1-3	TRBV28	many	CASRSGRAWGNTIYF	TGTGCCAGCAGATCTGGGAGGGCATGGGGAAACACCATATATTTT
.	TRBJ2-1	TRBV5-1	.	CASSLGIWDEQFF	TGCGCCAGCAGCTTAGGGATTTGGGATGAGCAGTTCTTC
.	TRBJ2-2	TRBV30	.	CAWSTGTSGSTGELFF	TGTGCCTGGAGCACAGGGACTTCTGGGAGCACCGGGGAGCTGTTTTTT
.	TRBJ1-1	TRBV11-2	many	CAVRGMNTEAFF	TGTGCCGTGAGGGGGATGAACACTGAAGCTTTCTTT
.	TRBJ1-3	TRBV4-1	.	CASSQGPQAAYGNTIYF	TGCGCCAGCAGCCAAGGCCCGCAGGCTGCGTATGGAAACACCATATATTTT
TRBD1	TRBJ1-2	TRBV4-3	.	CASSQRTGGGYTF	TGCGCCAGCAGCCAGCGGACAGGCGGTGGCTACACCTTC
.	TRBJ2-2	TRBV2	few	CASSEPPSTGELFF	TGTGCCAGCAGCGAACCCCCTTCTACCGGGGAGCTGTTTTTT
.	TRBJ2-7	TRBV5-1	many	CASSLVISSHEQYF	TGCGCCAGCAGCTTGGTAATTAGCTCCCACGAGCAGTACTTC
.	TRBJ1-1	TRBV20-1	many	CRVEDTEAFF	TGCAGGGTCGAGGACACTGAAGCTTTCTTT
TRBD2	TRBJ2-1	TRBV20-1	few	CSARDRLAGAQGGEQFF	TGCAGTGCTAGAGATCGTCTAGCGGGAGCCCAAGGGGGTGAGCAGTTCTTC
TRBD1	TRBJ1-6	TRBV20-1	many	CSARDIGQDNSPLHF	TGCAGTGCTAGAGATATCGGACAGGATAATTCACCCCTCCACTTT
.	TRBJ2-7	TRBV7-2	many	CASSLAGGVVGEQYF	TGTGCCAGCAGCTTAGCGGGAGGAGTGGTAGGCGAGCAGTACTTC
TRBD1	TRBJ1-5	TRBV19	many	CASSDRARDQPQHF	TGTGCCAGTAGTGACAGGGCTAGAGATCAGCCCCAGCATTTT
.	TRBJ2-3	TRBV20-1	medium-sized	CSALRASDTQYF	TGCAGTGCCCTTAGAGCGAGTGATACGCAGTATTTT
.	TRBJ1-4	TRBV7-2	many	CASSLELQSATNEKLFF	TGTGCCAGCAGCTTAGAGCTACAGAGCGCAACTAATGAAAAACTGTTTTTT
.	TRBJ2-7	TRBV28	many	CASSLGEHEQYF	TGTGCCAGCAGTTTGGGAGAGCACGAGCAGTACTTC
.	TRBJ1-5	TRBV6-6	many	CASSYAQGDQPQHF	TGTGCCAGCAGTTATGCGCAGGGTGATCAGCCCCAGCATTTT
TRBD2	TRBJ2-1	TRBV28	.	CASSLAGGSRQFF	TGTGCCAGCAGCCTAGCGGGAGGGAGTCGACAGTTCTTC
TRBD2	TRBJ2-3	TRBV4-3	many	CASSQRSRDYSTDTQYF	TGCGCCAGCAGCCAACGATCGCGGGACTATAGCACAGATACGCAGTATTTT
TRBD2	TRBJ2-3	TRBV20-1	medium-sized	CSAPPFSGGGTDTQYF	TGCAGTGCTCCCCCTTTTAGCGGGGGCGGCACAGATACGCAGTATTTT
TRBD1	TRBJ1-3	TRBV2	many	CATEGQEGFSGNTIYF	TGTGCCACCGAGGGACAGGAGGGGTTTTCTGGAAACACCATATATTTT
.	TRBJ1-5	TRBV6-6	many	CASRGGDGFEQPQHF	TGTGCCAGCAGGGGGGGGGACGGATTTGAACAGCCCCAGCATTTT
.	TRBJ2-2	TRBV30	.	CAWRLWNIGELFF	TGTGCCTGGAGGTTATGGAACATCGGGGAGCTGTTTTTT
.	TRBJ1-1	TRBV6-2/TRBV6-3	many	CASSYGGVAAFF	TGTGCCAGCAGTTACGGCGGCGTTGCGGCTTTCTTT
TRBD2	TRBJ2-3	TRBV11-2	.	CASSRTSGSPSATQYF	TGTGCCAGCAGCAGAACTAGCGGGAGCCCCTCCGCTACGCAGTATTTT
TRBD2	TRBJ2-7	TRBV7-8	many	CASSRLAGDVYEQYF	TGTGCCAGCAGCCGGCTCGCGGGAGATGTCTACGAGCAGTACTTC
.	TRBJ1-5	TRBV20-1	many	CSALTDSNQPQHF	TGCAGTGCCCTGACGGATAGCAATCAGCCCCAGCATTTT